One T cell receptor beta chain is described in this entry. It lacks a known antigen. No base quality information exists; no much larger clone differs at one position. Collaborating institutions collected whole blood in K2EDTA tubes following their own protocols. For TCRbeta analysis, collaborator samples were shipped as frozen whole blood, as isolated PBMCs, or as DNA extracted from either sample type. From V the trimming removes 2 bases and from J it removes 4 bases, while the gene matches leave 6 bases of the junction unaccounted for. CDR1 is given as SGHDT and CDR2 as YYEEEE, both from the germline V gene. The CDR3 spans 15 residues, from the cysteine through the phenylalanine. Only the CDR3 portion is preserved as DNA: 45 bases, with reading frame beginning at the first base. These data come from a study of blood T cell repertoires in COVID-19 (dated by TCRdb to about 2020). Describing the broader study: Samples from collaborators originated in the United States, Italy and Spain and spanned both the acute and convalescent phases of COVID-19. The prospective study material was composed of cDNA or gDNA derived from T cells, B-cell-depleted T cells, or PBMCs. The dataset comprised deeply sampled blood TCRbeta repertoires from subjects exposed to, actively infected with, or recovered from COVID-19. The repertoires were released in a freely available public database meant as a resource for research on the immune response to SARS-CoV-2. The samples were drawn from two sources: the first 160 participants of the ongoing ImmuneRACE study, and 1,254 subjects contributed by 6 global collaborators. The sample metadata nearly always contained a de-identified subject ID, COVID-19 status, age in years and sex. Where available, HLA class I and class II types were taken from metadata supplied by the sample provider and were not determined by assay-based typing. Broader findings and caveats from the paper: How much clinical and demographic metadata was included differed by source and by participant, and the metadata was provided uncurated.

The immunoSEQ Assay, a bias-controlled multiplex PCR, was used to amplify TCRbeta CDR3 regions from genomic DNA. As for the authors' bioinformatics: Nucleated cell counts per sample were estimated from amplification of reference gene primers within the assay. Sequence reads were collapsed and filtered to measure the absolute abundance of every unique TCRbeta CDR3 rearrangement. Productive Simpson clonality was computed per sample as the square root of Simpson's diversity index over productive rearrangements. What TCRdb holds here is the immuneACCESS table cut down to in-frame rearrangements. Part of the clones is not present; checked against another copy, under half of the missing clones reflect an unresolved V gene, and the others are unexplained. V, J and clone size were drawn from that table, and D and trimming were deduced from the DNA. A total of about 380,000 clones appear in this sample, roughly 85% of them only once. The biggest ten clones account for roughly 3.6% of the sample.

Material for sequencing was peripheral blood. The receptor comes from a woman aged 18-29 years with acute or convalescent COVID-19. The chain is assembled from TRBV5-6 and TRBJ1-5; the central 7 bases match TRBD1. For the CDR3, the sequence is CASSFGTAFNQPQHF. The DNA sequence reads TGTGCCAGCAGCTTTGGGACAGCATTTAATCAGCCCCAGCATTTT.